This entry lists 5 T cell receptor beta chains sequenced from one sample in a study of blood T cell repertoires in COVID-19. Repertoires were generated with immunoSEQ multiplex PCR, while TCRdb's copy carries only in-frame clones and drops some. The repertoire includes approximately 260,000 clones, approximately 88% of them detected once, and roughly 1.2% sits in the top ten. Sample: PBMCs or T cells enriched from blood (not recorded which). Source of these receptors: a woman aged 40 to 50 with acute COVID-19.

The V call is TRBV6-2 or TRBV6-3, the J call TRBJ2-3; 11 bases are a match to TRBD2. The CDR3 runs 17 residues. Germline V gives CDR1 MNHEY, CDR2 SVGEGT. The ends lost 5 bases at V and 8 bases at J; junction bases unmatched: 15. DNA for the CDR3: TGTGCCAGCAGTCTATGGGGGACTAGCGGAGGGGCACGTACGCAGTATTTT. It encodes CASSLWGTSGGARTQYF.

The CDR3 nucleotides are TGCGCCAGCAGCACGGGACAGGGAGGTGAGCAGTTCTTC. The encoded protein is CASSTGQGGEQFF. V gene TRBV5-1 combines with J gene TRBJ2-1; TRBD1 matches 9 bases. Losses at the gene ends were 4 bases for V and 9 bases for J; bases not matched to a gene: 5. In germline, CDR1 is SGHRS, CDR2 YFSETQ. The CDR3 is 13 residues long. Supplemented by reference TRBV5-1 and TRBJ2-1, the full variable domain reads KAGVTQTPRYLIKTRGQQVTLSCSPISGHRSVSWYQQTPGQGLQFLFEYFSETQRNKGNFPGRFSGRQFSNSRSEMNVSTLELGDSALYLCASSTGQGGEQFFGPGTRLTVL.

This rearrangement joins TRBV27 to TRBJ1-2, with a possible D match to TRBD1 (6 bases). Germline CDR1 reads MNHEY; CDR2 reads SMNVEV (reference sequence). The CDR3 runs to 15 residues. Between the trimmed V and J ends, which lost 5 bases and 4 bases, there was a span of 17 bases. The CDR3 here is CASSPSGGAGYGYTF. For the CDR3, the DNA is TGTGCCAGCAGTCCGAGCGGGGGGGCTGGCTATGGCTACACCTTC.

The chain recombines TRBV5-1 with TRBJ1-3; 7 bases are shared with TRBD1. Germline values: CDR1 SGHRS, CDR2 YFSETQ. CDR3 size: 15 residues. The trim removed 3 bases at V and 0 bases at J, leaving 3 bases unmatched. CDR3 loop: CASSWDSSSGNTIYF. Here the CDR3 DNA reads TGCGCCAGCAGCTGGGACAGTAGCTCTGGAAACACCATATATTTT.

The V and J genes are TRBV7-3 and TRBJ1-1; D gene ambiguous. Trimming took 3 bases from V and 3 from J, leaving 8 bases between them. The CDR3 runs to 13 residues. Germline V CDR1 and CDR2: SGHTA, FQGTGA. CDR3 nucleotides: TGTGCCAGCAGCTTCGGAGGGTACACTGAAGCTTTCTTT. It translates to CASSFGGYTEAFF.